These 13 T cell receptor beta chains came from one sample sequenced in a study of T cell responses to AZD1222 COVID-19 vaccine. Libraries were prepared by immunoSEQ multiplex PCR; TCRdb keeps only in-frame clonotypes and omits some of them. The sample includes 180,000 or so clones, approximately 89% of them seen just once. Material: peripheral blood, obtained 28 days after the second AZD1222 dose. These receptors came from an adult who received the AZD1222 COVID-19 vaccine.

The rearrangement links TRBV5-1 to TRBJ1-1; weak D call: TRBD1 (6 bases). Germline V gene lookup returns CDR1 SGHRS and CDR2 YFSETQ. Deletions cut 4 bases from V and 0 bases from J, with 13 bases between. CDR3 length: 15 residues. The CDR3 is CASSPEGVMNTEAFF. The DNA of the CDR3 is TGCGCCAGCAGCCCGGAGGGGGTGATGAACACTGAAGCTTTCTTT.

The chain links TRBV11-3 to TRBJ2-1; D remains ambiguous. Trimming took off 5 bases at V and 4 bases at J, with 12 bases between the two ends. The germline V gene has CDR1 SGHNT and CDR2 YENEEA. The CDR3 runs to 14 residues. DNA for the CDR3: TGTGCCAGCAGCCCCTCACAGACTTACAATGAGCAGTTCTTC. Translating gives CASSPSQTYNEQFF.

This rearrangement joins TRBV11-3 to TRBJ2-1, with 8 positions matching TRBD1. Germline CDR1 and CDR2: SGHNT and YENEEA. After removal of 5 bases from V and 9 bases from J, the junction contained 12 bases not matched to a gene. The CDR3 runs to 15 residues. CDR3 loop: CASSPQQGGTTEQFF. The CDR3 DNA reads as TGTGCCAGCAGCCCCCAACAGGGGGGTACAACTGAGCAGTTCTTC.

This clone was found a few times. CDR3 in DNA: TGTGCCACCAGTGATTTTGCCGGGGGGGCCGGAGAGACCCAGTACTTC. This encodes CATSDFAGGAGETQYF. V usage is TRBV24-1 and J usage is TRBJ2-5; 8 bases agree with TRBD2. Germline CDR1 is KGHDR and CDR2 is SFDVKD. Trimming took 1 base from V and 4 from J; bases not matched to a gene: 7. The CDR3 is made up of 16 amino acids.

The rearrangement joins TRBV6-5 to TRBJ2-7; the D call may be TRBD1 or TRBD2 (5 bases each). Germline V gives CDR1 MNHEY, CDR2 SVGAGI. This CDR3 spans 14 amino acids. V was shortened by 8 bases and J by 0 bases, with 14 bases between the two germline ends. The CDR3 loop is CASGGRRPSYEQYF. CDR3 DNA: TGTGCCAGCGGGGGACGGCGACCCTCCTACGAGCAGTACTTC.

This clone was seen just once. The V and J genes are TRBV6-5 and TRBJ2-3; 8 positions agree with TRBD1. CDR1 and CDR2 from the germline V gene are MNHEY and SVGAGI. V lost 6 bases and J lost 5; bases outside the gene matches: 10. This CDR3 is built from 15 residues. CDR3 loop: CASRVTGGWRDTQYF. As DNA, the CDR3 is TGTGCCAGCAGAGTTACAGGGGGTTGGAGAGATACGCAGTATTTT.

V is TRBV3-1 (or the pseudogene TRBV3-2) and J is TRBJ1-5; no firm D call. The CDR3 runs 13 residues. V was trimmed by 7 bases and J by 1 base, leaving 8 bases between them. Germline assignment: CDR1 LGHDT and CDR2 YNNKEL (reference sequence). Here the CDR3 DNA reads TGTGCCAGCACCTCGGGGAGCAATCAGCCCCAGCATTTT. This encodes CASTSGSNQPQHF.

This clone showed up just once. The chain carries TRBV11-2 and TRBJ2-7, with D possibly being TRBD2 (5 bases). Germline CDR1 is SGHAT and CDR2 is FQNNGV. The CDR3 runs 17 residues. Trimming pared 5 bases from V and 0 bases from J, leaving 20 bases between. This CDR3 reads CASSASLRTWSSYEQYF. Written as DNA, the CDR3 is TGTGCCAGCAGCGCGTCATTGAGGACTTGGAGCTCCTACGAGCAGTACTTC.

The chain recombines TRBV27 with TRBJ2-7; 9 bases map to TRBD1. The junction had 14 bases not matched to a gene; V was cut back by 2 bases and J by 0 bases. Germline V lookup: CDR1 MNHEY, CDR2 SMNVEV (reference sequence). The CDR3 extends over 19 amino acids. This CDR3 reads CASSLGGQGPDLSSYEQYF. The CDR3, as DNA: TGTGCCAGCAGTTTAGGAGGACAGGGGCCCGATTTGAGCTCCTACGAGCAGTACTTC.

J is TRBJ2-7 and V is TRBV5-6; 9 bases align to TRBD2. Per the germline V gene, CDR1 is SGHDT and CDR2 is YYEEEE. V lost 4 bases, J lost 3 bases, and 8 bases stayed unmatched. The CDR3 sequence is 15 residues long. CDR3 bases: TGTGCCAGCAGCACGGGACTAGCTTATTACTACGAGCAGTACTTC. Encoded protein: CASSTGLAYYYEQYF.

This clone showed up just once. This chain links TRBV18 with TRBJ2-7, with unresolved D. The CDR3 contains 13 residues. Germline V gives CDR1 KGHSH, CDR2 LQKENI. The germline V and J ends were trimmed by 3 bases and 3 bases, with 9 bases remaining between them. As DNA, the CDR3 is TGTGCCAGCTCACCGGCGAATATCTACGAGCAGTACTTC. It codes for CASSPANIYEQYF.

Of note for this clone: Within the sample, other DNA sequences also encode this same CDR3. The V gene is TRBV9, the J gene TRBJ1-6; no firm D call. The CDR3 is 13 residues long. The V and J ends lost 0 bases and 7 bases respectively, with 5 bases between them. CDR1 is SGDLS and CDR2 is YYNGEE in the germline V gene. In nucleotides, the CDR3 is TGTGCCAGCAGCGTAGGAGGGAATTCACCCCTCCACTTT. It encodes CASSVGGNSPLHF.

The V gene is TRBV5-4, the J gene TRBJ1-1, with TRBD1 as a possible D gene (6 bases). Trimming removed 2 bases from V and 6 bases from J, with 11 bases in between. The CDR3 runs 13 residues. Germline assignment: CDR1 SGHNT and CDR2 YYREEE (reference sequence). CDR3 residues: CASSFGTQPEAFF. The CDR3 coding sequence is TGTGCCAGCAGCTTTGGGACACAGCCTGAAGCTTTCTTT. Drawing the rest from reference TRBV5-4 and TRBJ1-1, the complete variable domain is ETGVTQSPTHLIKTRGQQVTLRCSSQSGHNTVSWYQQALGQGPQFIFQYYREEENGRGNFPPRFSGLQFPNYSSELNVNALELDDSALYLCASSFGTQPEAFFGQGTRLTVV.